These T cell receptor beta chains were read from a single sample in a study of blood T cells in healthy people across ages. One entry per CDR3 protein results from TCRdb running MiXCR on the 5' RACE reads. The data contain almost 1 million distinct CDR3 sequences, approximately 50% of them singletons. The sample was blood. Receptors were obtained from a woman between 55 and 75 years old in good health. The CDR3 runs from the conserved cysteine through the conserved F or W. The order of the fields is J gene, V gene, D gene, CDR3 protein. D genes are given only for firm matches.

j_gene: TRBJ2-6; v_gene: TRBV20-1; d_gene: .; CDR3aa: CSARFQGGAGANVLTF
j_gene: TRBJ1-2; v_gene: TRBV6-5; d_gene: .; CDR3aa: CASSYDRSDGYTF
j_gene: TRBJ2-1; v_gene: TRBV12-3/TRBV12-4; d_gene: TRBD1; CDR3aa: CASNLAPGTAADFNEQFF
j_gene: TRBJ2-7; v_gene: TRBV20-1; d_gene: .; CDR3aa: CSARGRLGSYEQYF
j_gene: TRBJ2-5; v_gene: TRBV11-2; d_gene: TRBD1; CDR3aa: CASSLRNTGTEGYNEQYF
j_gene: TRBJ2-1; v_gene: TRBV7-2; d_gene: TRBD2; CDR3aa: CASTSGRADEQFF
j_gene: TRBJ2-5; v_gene: TRBV27; d_gene: .; CDR3aa: CASSSYAPGGLETQYF
j_gene: TRBJ2-5; v_gene: TRBV28; d_gene: TRBD2; CDR3aa: CASSIAGGQYF
j_gene: TRBJ2-7; v_gene: TRBV15; d_gene: TRBD2; CDR3aa: CATSRGASGVYEQYF
j_gene: .; v_gene: TRBV7-2; d_gene: .; CDR3aa: CASSARTHTVRDRRRQTQYF
j_gene: TRBJ2-7; v_gene: TRBV27; d_gene: .; CDR3aa: CASSSTQGGWYEQYF
j_gene: .; v_gene: TRBV28; d_gene: .; CDR3aa: CASSFDRSVVETQYF
j_gene: TRBJ2-5; v_gene: TRBV7-2; d_gene: .; CDR3aa: CASSLAPPSLASPQQYF
j_gene: TRBJ2-2; v_gene: TRBV27; d_gene: TRBD2; CDR3aa: CASKPSGRVNTGELFF
j_gene: TRBJ2-3; v_gene: TRBV7-6; d_gene: TRBD2; CDR3aa: CASSRFKREDRRDTQYF
j_gene: TRBJ2-7; v_gene: TRBV4-1; d_gene: .; CDR3aa: CASSHSQGPGYEQYF
j_gene: TRBJ2-1; v_gene: TRBV7-9; d_gene: .; CDR3aa: CASSPYWGGEAYNEQFF
j_gene: TRBJ1-2; v_gene: TRBV6-5; d_gene: .; CDR3aa: CASSYPPRAGRRSYGYTF
j_gene: TRBJ2-7; v_gene: TRBV7-9; d_gene: TRBD2; CDR3aa: CASSSGLTSYEQYF
j_gene: TRBJ1-2; v_gene: TRBV4-1; d_gene: .; CDR3aa: CASSQDWVMGGYTF
j_gene: TRBJ2-3; v_gene: TRBV20-1; d_gene: TRBD1; CDR3aa: CSALTGTGQTQYF
j_gene: TRBJ2-7; v_gene: TRBV6-1; d_gene: TRBD1; CDR3aa: CASLGQGSAGAATYEQYF